A single sample is the source of the 27 T cell receptor beta chains below, sequenced in a study of OX40 agonist ivuxolimab in advanced cancers. Measured with immunoSEQ multiplex PCR; TCRdb has only the in-frame clones, and not every one. In the table there are some 84,000 clones, roughly 89% of which are singletons. The sequences come from CD4+ or CD8+ T cells sorted from blood, collected in a trial of the OX40 agonist ivuxolimab. All receptors come from an adult with an advanced solid tumor such as melanoma, head and neck, liver or kidney cancer.

The rearrangement uses TRBV5-8 and TRBJ2-2, with TRBD2 matching over 10 bases. J lost 2 bases, V lost 5 bases, and 9 bases had no gene match. Germline V CDR1 and CDR2: SGHTS, YDEGEE. CDR3 length equals 17 residues. The CDR3 nucleotides read TGTGCCAGCAGATTTCGGACTAGCGGAACTAACACCGGGGAGCTGTTTTTT. Residues: CASRFRTSGTNTGELFF.

The V gene is TRBV2, the J gene TRBJ2-7; D might be TRBD1 or TRBD2, each matching 5 bases. Germline loops: CDR1 SNHLY, CDR2 FYNNEI. The CDR3 totals 14 residues. V shed 3 bases and J shed 3 bases, with 12 bases lying between them. CDR3: CASSDGDPGYEQYF. The CDR3 nucleotides read TGTGCCAGCAGTGACGGGGACCCGGGCTACGAGCAGTACTTC.

The V call is TRBV4-1, the J call TRBJ1-6; no firm D call. The V and J ends lost 6 bases and 1 base respectively, with 7 bases between them. Germline CDR1 is MGHRA and CDR2 is YSYEKL. The CDR3 is 14 residues long. CDR3 residues: CASRKGSYNSPLHF. As DNA, the CDR3 is TGCGCCAGCAGAAAAGGTTCCTATAATTCACCCCTCCACTTT.

The CDR3 DNA reads as TGCGCCAGCAGTGAGGTCAGTCAGGGGAATCAGCCCCAGCATTTT. Translation gives CASSEVSQGNQPQHF. The gene calls are TRBV10-2 and TRBJ1-5, with D possibly TRBD1 on 6 matching bases. Germline CDR1 and CDR2: WSHSY and SAAADI. The V and J ends lost 2 bases and 4 bases respectively, with 12 bases between them. The CDR3 totals 15 residues.

This clone was found a few times. J is TRBJ2-2 and V is TRBV27, with D unresolved. Germline V gene sequence: CDR1 MNHEY, CDR2 SMNVEV (reference sequence). There are 15 residues in the CDR3. V was cut by 5 bases and J by 4 bases, with 14 bases left in between. Here the CDR3 DNA reads TGTGCCAGCAGTCGAGGTGGCTTGGGCACCGGGGAGCTGTTTTTT. This gives the protein CASSRGGLGTGELFF.

The chain is built from TRBV4-1 and TRBJ2-1, with 9 bases aligning to TRBD1. Germline V gene sequence: CDR1 MGHRA, CDR2 YSYEKL. V lost 0 bases, J lost 4 bases, and 4 bases stayed unmatched. The length of the CDR3 is 16 residues. For the CDR3, the DNA is TGCGCCAGCAGCCAAGATTCGGACAGGGGATACAATGAGCAGTTCTTC. This gives the protein CASSQDSDRGYNEQFF.

The genes are TRBV7-8 and TRBJ2-6; TRBD2 aligns across 8 bases. This CDR3 has 17 amino acids. The trim removed 1 base at V and 0 bases at J, leaving 2 bases unmatched. Germline V gene data show CDR1 as SGHVS and CDR2 as FQNEAQ. The CDR3, as DNA: TGTGCCAGCAGCTTAGAAGCGGGGGTCTCTGGGGCCAACGTCCTGACTTTC. Translation: CASSLEAGVSGANVLTF.

The V call is TRBV4-3, the J call TRBJ2-2; 9 bases are shared with TRBD1. This CDR3 comprises 14 residues. V dropped 8 bases and J dropped 3; count of bases not matched to a gene: 4. Germline values: CDR1 LGHNA, CDR2 YSLEER. The CDR3 DNA follows: TGCGCCAGCCGGGGGACAGGGCACACCGGGGAGCTGTTTTTT. Its translation: CASRGTGHTGELFF.

The chain links TRBV19 to TRBJ2-2; no clear D. V lost 2 bases and J 4 bases, leaving 11 bases between the germline ends. Germline V gives CDR1 LNHDA, CDR2 SQIVND (reference sequence). CDR3 length: 15 residues. For the CDR3, the DNA is TGTGCCAGTAGTATAATAGACAACCCCACCGGGGAGCTGTTTTTT. It translates to CASSIIDNPTGELFF. Full variable domain (outside the CDR3, taken from reference TRBV19 and TRBJ2-2): DGGITQSPKYLFRKEGQNVTLSCEQNLNHDAMYWYRQDPGQGLRLIYYSQIVNDFQKGDIAEGYSVSREKKESFPLTVTSAQKNPTAFYLCASSIIDNPTGELFFGEGSRLTVL.

This clone was observed once. V is TRBV11-3 and J is TRBJ2-1; 8 bases are shared with TRBD2. CDR1 SGHNT and CDR2 YENEEA come from the germline V gene. V shed 5 bases and J 9 bases; nucleotides not matched to a gene: 9. The CDR3 consists of 14 residues. The CDR3 loop reads CASSPTGGAGEQFF. The CDR3 bases are TGTGCCAGCAGCCCCACGGGGGGGGCCGGTGAGCAGTTCTTC.

The chain recombines TRBV20-1 with TRBJ1-4; no firm D call. Germline V gene data show CDR1 as DFQATT and CDR2 as SNEGSKA (reference sequence). The CDR3 consists of 11 residues. Trimming removed 6 bases from V and 6 bases from J, with 8 bases in between. The CDR3 sequence: CSAGTDEKLFF. The CDR3 DNA reads TGCAGTGCCGGCACCGATGAAAAACTGTTTTTT.

The genes are TRBV13 and TRBJ2-2; TRBD2 agrees at 11 bases. The CDR3 extends over 20 amino acids. Germline lookup yields CDR1 PRHDT and CDR2 FYEKMQ (reference sequence). V dropped 3 bases and J dropped 1; count of bases not matched to a gene: 13. For the CDR3, the DNA is TGTGCCAGCAGCTTTAGGGTCTCGCTAGCGGGGGGCCAGAACACCGGGGAGCTGTTTTTT. This encodes CASSFRVSLAGGQNTGELFF.

The chain recombines TRBV7-9 with TRBJ1-2; 10 positions agree with TRBD1. This CDR3 spans 14 amino acids. Germline CDR1 reads SEHNR; CDR2 reads FQNEAQ (reference sequence). The V segment lost 3 bases and the J segment 3 bases; nucleotides outside the gene matches: 1. As DNA, the CDR3 is TGTGCCAGCAGCTTGACAGGGGGCGACTATGGCTACACCTTC. Its protein product is CASSLTGGDYGYTF.

The rearrangement uses TRBV4-1 and TRBJ2-3; 7 nucleotides match TRBD1. Trimming at V came to 7 bases and at J to 2 bases, leaving 9 bases not matched to a gene. This CDR3 comprises 15 residues. CDR1 and CDR2 (germline): MGHRA, YSYEKL. CDR3 region: CASTKGQAFTDTQYF. CDR3 bases: TGCGCCAGCACCAAAGGACAGGCGTTCACAGATACGCAGTATTTT.

Here the CDR3 DNA reads TGTGCCAGCTCGCCCGCCCGGGGCGGCATGAACACTGAAGCTTTCTTT. It codes for CASSPARGGMNTEAFF. This chain connects TRBV18 to TRBJ1-1; tentative D call: TRBD1 (5 bases). The germline V gene has CDR1 KGHSH and CDR2 LQKENI. Trimming left V 6 bases short and J 0 bases short, with 17 bases between. The CDR3 totals 16 residues. Full variable domain (outside the CDR3, taken from reference TRBV18 and TRBJ1-1): NAGVMQNPRHLVRRRGQEARLRCSPMKGHSHVYWYRQLPEEGLKFMVYLQKENIIDESGMPKERFSAEFPKEGPSILRIQQVVRGDSAAYFCASSPARGGMNTEAFFGQGTRLTVV.

This chain uses TRBV15 with TRBJ2-7; 7 nucleotides agree with TRBD1. Trimming cost V 4 bases and J 4 bases; bases outside gene matches: 7. There are 14 residues in the CDR3. Germline CDR1 LNHNV, CDR2 YYDKDF (reference sequence). The CDR3 is CATSTDRTIYEQYF. The CDR3 DNA is TGTGCCACCAGCACGGACAGGACGATTTACGAGCAGTACTTC.

The chain couples TRBV7-3 to TRBJ1-2; D is perhaps TRBD1 (6 bases). Germline-derived CDR1 and CDR2 are SGHTA and FQGTGA. The V gene lost 2 bases and the J gene lost 3 bases, with 10 bases spanning the gap. CDR3 length: 14 residues. Written as DNA, the CDR3 is TGTGCCAGCAGCTTAGCAGGGGCTGACTATGGCTACACCTTC. Translation gives CASSLAGADYGYTF.

The chain joins TRBV6-5 to TRBJ2-3; TRBD2 matches 7 bases. The CDR3 extends over 14 amino acids. The trim removed 8 bases at V and 0 bases at J, leaving 5 bases unmatched. Looked up from germline, CDR1 is MNHEY and CDR2 is SVGAGI. In DNA form, the CDR3 reads TGTGCCAGCGCTCTAGCGGTAAGCACAGATACGCAGTATTTT. Its protein product is CASALAVSTDTQYF.

The V and J genes are TRBV5-1 and TRBJ2-5, with 9 positions matching TRBD2. The DNA end is more similar to TRBJ2-7, so the J call may be wrong. This CDR3 region has 14 residues. Germline V gene lookup returns CDR1 SGHRS and CDR2 YFSETQ. CDR3: CASSDSGSESEQYF. The CDR3 coding sequence is TGCGCCAGCAGCGATAGCGGGAGTGAGTCCGAGCAGTACTTC.

This chain uses TRBV5-4 with TRBJ2-1; tentative D call: TRBD1 (7 bases). The V end was cut by 3 bases, the J end by 7 bases, with 20 bases between. The length of the CDR3 is 16 residues. The germline V gene has CDR1 SGHNT and CDR2 YYREEE (reference sequence). In DNA, the CDR3 is TGTGCCAGCAGCTGGGCCAGGAGGGGGCCGGGTAATGAGCAGTTCTTC. Translated: CASSWARRGPGNEQFF.

DNA for the CDR3: TGTGCCAGCAGTCAAAATAGCGGGGGGGCCGAGACCCAGTACTTC. Translation gives CASSQNSGGAETQYF. This sequence joins TRBV6-5 and TRBJ2-5, with TRBD2 identical over 11 bases. V lost 5 bases, J lost 5 bases, and 7 bases stayed unmatched. CDR1 is MNHEY, CDR2 SVGAGI, per germline. The CDR3 consists of 15 residues.

This clone has a single count. The chain employs TRBV7-2 and TRBJ2-7; a possible D gene is TRBD2 (6 bases). CDR1 is SGHTA, CDR2 FQGNSA, per germline. The V end lost 3 bases, the J end lost 0 bases, and 12 bases lay between the germline ends. This CDR3 comprises 15 residues. In nucleotides, the CDR3 is TGTGCCAGCAGCTTGCTAGCGCAGACCTCCTACGAGCAGTACGTC. Encoded protein: CASSLLAQTSYEQYV.

The chain carries TRBV28 and TRBJ1-5; 10 nucleotides line up with TRBD1. The CDR3 loop spans 15 amino acids. With V trimmed by 7 bases and J by 6 bases, 9 bases remained unmatched. Germline values: CDR1 MDHEN, CDR2 SYDVKM. The CDR3 nucleotides read TGTGCCAGCAAGAGGGGACAGGGGAAAGGTCAGCCCCAGCATTTT. It specifies CASKRGQGKGQPQHF.

In DNA, the CDR3 is TGCAGCTTCCGACAGGGGCGGACTGAAGCTTTCTTT. Translated: CSFRQGRTEAFF. The chain has TRBV29-1 and TRBJ1-1; TRBD1 agrees at 8 bases. Trimming cost V 8 bases and J 5 bases; bases outside gene matches: 7. Germline V gives CDR1 SQVTM, CDR2 ANQGSEA. There are 12 residues in the CDR3.

The chain employs TRBV27 and TRBJ2-5, with 10 bases identical to TRBD1. Germline CDR1 reads MNHEY; CDR2 reads SMNVEV (reference sequence). The CDR3 is 15 residues long. Unmatched junction bases numbered 4, after V lost 5 bases and J lost 1 base. DNA for the CDR3: TGTGCCAGCAGTACACGGACAGGGGGCCAAGAGACCCAGTACTTC. Protein product: CASSTRTGGQETQYF.

The rearrangement links TRBV7-3 to TRBJ2-2; the D is unclear. CDR3 length: 15 amino acids. In germline, CDR1 is SGHTA, CDR2 FQGTGA. V gave up 2 bases and J gave up 4 bases, with 11 bases separating them. In nucleotides, the CDR3 is TGTGCCAGCAGCTTATATGGCCGTGGCACCGGGGAGCTGTTTTTT. Residues: CASSLYGRGTGELFF.

V gene TRBV9 combines with J gene TRBJ2-1, with 8 bases that match TRBD2. Germline V gene lookup returns CDR1 SGDLS and CDR2 YYNGEE. V lost 3 bases to trimming and J lost 0 bases; unmatched junction nucleotides: 2. The CDR3 covers 15 residues. The CDR3 region is CASSDSGSSYNEQFF. CDR3 sequence (DNA): TGTGCCAGCAGCGACAGCGGGAGCTCCTACAATGAGCAGTTCTTC. Full variable domain (rest looked up from reference TRBV9 and TRBJ2-1): DSGVTQTPKHLITATGQRVTLRCSPRSGDLSVYWYQQSLDQGLQFLIQYYNGEERAKGNILERFSAQQFPDLHSELNLSSLELGDSALYFCASSDSGSSYNEQFFGPGTRLTVL.